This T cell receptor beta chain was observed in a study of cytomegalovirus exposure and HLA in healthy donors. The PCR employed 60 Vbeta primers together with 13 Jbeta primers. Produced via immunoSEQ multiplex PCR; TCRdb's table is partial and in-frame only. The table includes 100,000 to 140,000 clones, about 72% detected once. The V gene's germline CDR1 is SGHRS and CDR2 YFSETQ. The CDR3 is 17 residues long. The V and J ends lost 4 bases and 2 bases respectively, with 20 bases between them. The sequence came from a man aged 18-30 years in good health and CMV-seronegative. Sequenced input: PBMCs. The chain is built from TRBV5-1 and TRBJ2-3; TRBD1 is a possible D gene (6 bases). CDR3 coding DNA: TGCGCCAGCAGCGTAGCGTCTTTAGGGGGTGTCACAGATACGCAGTATTTT. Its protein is CASSVASLGGVTDTQYF.